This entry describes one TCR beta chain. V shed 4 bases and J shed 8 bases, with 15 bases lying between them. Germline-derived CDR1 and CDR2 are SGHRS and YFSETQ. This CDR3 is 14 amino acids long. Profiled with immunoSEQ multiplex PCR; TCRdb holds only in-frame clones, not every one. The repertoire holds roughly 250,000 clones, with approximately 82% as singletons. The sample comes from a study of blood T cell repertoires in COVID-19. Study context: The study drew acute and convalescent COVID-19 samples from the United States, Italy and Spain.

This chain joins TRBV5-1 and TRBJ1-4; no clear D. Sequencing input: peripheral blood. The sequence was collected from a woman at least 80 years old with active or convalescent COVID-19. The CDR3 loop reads CASSPEGLGEKLFF. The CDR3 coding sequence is TGCGCCAGCAGCCCCGAGGGTTTGGGGGAAAAACTGTTTTTT.